This TCR beta chain was captured in a study of T-cell reconstitution after alpha-beta-depleted transplantation in children. TCRbeta library construction was performed incorporating unique molecular identifiers. In TCRdb, the PCR reads were re-called with MiXCR into one record per CDR3 protein. The table includes around 800,000 distinct CDR3 sequences, around 17% detected once. Specimen: PBMCs, mostly from graft donor cells, collected 360 days after TCRalphabeta/CD19-depleted stem cell transplant. The clonotype originates from a male patient between 5 and 17 years old who had a stem cell transplant for acute lymphoblastic leukemia, so the T cells may come from the graft donor.

This chain's CDR3 is CASSLNAGTEAFF. DNA for the CDR3: TGTGCCAGCAGCTTAAACGCAGGGACTGAAGCTTTCTTT. The chain couples TRBV7-8 to TRBJ1-1, with a possible D match to TRBD1 (5 bases). The CDR3 is 13 residues long. V was clipped by 2 bases and J by 5 bases, with 9 bases between them. Per the germline V gene, CDR1 is SGHVS and CDR2 is FQNEAQ. Combining the CDR3 with reference TRBV7-8 and TRBJ1-1 gives the whole variable domain GAGVSQSPRYKVAKRGQDVALRCDPISGHVSLFWYQQALGQGPEFLTYFQNEAQLDKSGLPSDRFFAERPEGSVSTLKIQRTQQEDSAVYLCASSLNAGTEAFFGQGTRLTVV.